These T cell receptor beta chains were read from a single sample in a study of T cell responses to AZD1222 COVID-19 vaccine. Sequencing used immunoSEQ multiplex PCR; TCRdb keeps in-frame clones, though not all of them. The data show 69,000 or so clones, 88% seen once. The starting material was peripheral blood, obtained 28 days after the second dose of the MenACWY control vaccine. The source is an adult who received the MenACWY meningococcal vaccine as a control. Both conserved end residues are part of each CDR3. The D gene is left open where the match is weak. Size is omitted from some rows. Given values are once, few, many or a class for expanded clones.

j_call v_call clone_size d_call cdr3_aa cdr3_nt
TRBJ1-6 TRBV11-2 - TRBD1 CASSLTGHTSPLHF TGTGCCAGCAGCTTGACAGGGCATACATCACCCCTCCACTTT
TRBJ1-2 TRBV4-3 - - CASSQDWTTNYGYTF TGCGCCAGCAGCCAAGACTGGACGACTAACTATGGCTACACCTTC
TRBJ1-5 TRBV2 - - CASSAGGYQPQHF TGTGCCAGCAGTGCGGGGGGCTATCAGCCCCAGCATTTT
TRBJ1-3 TRBV7-2 - - CASSPPARDAGNTIYF TGTGCCAGCAGCCCACCGGCCAGGGACGCAGGAAACACCATATATTTT
TRBJ2-7 TRBV27 - - CASRQIPDTYEQYF TGTGCCAGCAGGCAGATCCCCGATACCTACGAGCAGTACTTC
TRBJ1-6 TRBV10-2 - TRBD1 CASRDRVVNSPLHF TGCGCCAGCAGGGACAGGGTAGTTAATTCACCCCTCCACTTT
TRBJ2-2 TRBV27 once - CASSFWQPNTGELFF TGTGCCAGCAGTTTCTGGCAGCCGAACACCGGGGAGCTGTTTTTT
TRBJ2-7 TRBV4-2 - - CASSQPAQGSYEQYF TGTGCCAGCAGCCAACCAGCTCAGGGGTCCTACGAGCAGTACTTC
TRBJ1-3 TRBV6-1 - TRBD1 CASSLRGNGNTIYF TGTGCCAGCAGCCTCAGGGGGAATGGAAACACCATATATTTT
TRBJ2-1 TRBV7-9 - - CASSAPSYNEQFF TGTGCCAGCAGCGCCCCCTCCTACAATGAGCAGTTCTTC
TRBJ2-5 TRBV5-1 - - CASSQGTGETQYF TGCGCCAGCAGCCAGGGGACGGGTGAGACCCAGTACTTC
TRBJ2-7 TRBV28 - - CASSEGGTSYEQYF TGTGCCAGCAGCGAGGGGGGGACCTCTTACGAGCAGTACTTC